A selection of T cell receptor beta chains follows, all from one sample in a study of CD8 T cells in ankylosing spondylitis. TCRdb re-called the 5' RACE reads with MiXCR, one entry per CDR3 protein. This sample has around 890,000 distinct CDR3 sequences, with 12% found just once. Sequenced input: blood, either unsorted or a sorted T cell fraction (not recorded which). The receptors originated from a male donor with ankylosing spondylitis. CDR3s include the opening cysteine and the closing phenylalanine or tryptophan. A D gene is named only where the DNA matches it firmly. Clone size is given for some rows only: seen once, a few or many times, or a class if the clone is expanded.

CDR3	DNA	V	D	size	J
CASSQLGGSLNTEAFF	TGTGCCAGCAGCCAACTGGGTGGCAGCCTGAACACTGAAGCTTTCTTT	TRBV11-1	NA	NA	TRBJ1-1
CASRSGTSGRDEQYF	TGTGCCAGCAGGTCCGGGACTAGCGGGAGAGACGAGCAGTACTTC	TRBV7-9	TRBD2	few	TRBJ2-7
CASSLGGGYPITDTQYF	TGTGCCAGCAGCTTAGGGGGAGGGTACCCTATCACAGATACGCAGTATTTT	TRBV7-2	TRBD2	few	TRBJ2-3
CASSPSTSGKQTQYF	TGCGCCAGCAGTCCCTCGACTAGCGGGAAGCAGACCCAGTACTTC	TRBV5-1	TRBD2	NA	TRBJ2-5
CSVRQGSWQETQYF	TGCAGTGTTAGACAGGGGAGTTGGCAAGAGACCCAGTACTTC	TRBV20-1	TRBD1	many	TRBJ2-5
CASSPTAGEGETQYF	TGTGCCAGCAGCCCCACTGCGGGGGAAGGAGAGACCCAGTACTTC	TRBV4-2	TRBD2	many	TRBJ2-5
CASSLREGGLIGGYTF	TGTGCCAGCAGCCTACGGGAAGGCGGCCTTATCGGTGGCTACACCTTC	TRBV7-8	NA	few	TRBJ1-2
CASSVGGRSNEQFF	TGTGCCAGCAGCGTCGGGGGCCGATCCAATGAGCAGTTCTTC	TRBV9	NA	NA	TRBJ2-1
CASSYRSFNQPQHF	TGTGCCAGCAGTTACCGGTCTTTCAATCAGCCCCAGCATTTT	TRBV6-5	NA	few	TRBJ1-5
CASSLGRGPNEKLFF	TGCGCCAGCAGCTTGGGGCGGGGCCCTAATGAAAAACTGTTTTTT	TRBV5-1	NA	NA	TRBJ1-4
CSASTGIPQETQYF	TGCAGTGCTAGTACCGGGATTCCCCAAGAGACCCAGTACTTC	TRBV20-1	NA	many	TRBJ2-5
CASSLVTGQNTEAFF	TGCGCCAGCAGCTTGGTCACAGGACAGAACACTGAAGCTTTCTTT	TRBV5-1	NA	few	TRBJ1-1
CSARDYHGTDTQYF	TGCAGTGCTAGGGACTACCACGGCACAGATACGCAGTATTTT	TRBV20-1	NA	few	TRBJ2-3
CASSEFGGGQNIQYF	TGCGCCAGCAGTGAGTTTGGAGGGGGGCAAAACATTCAGTACTTC	TRBV5-1	NA	few	TRBJ2-4
CSVMGHLKGDTQYF	TGCAGCGTGATGGGACACCTCAAGGGAGATACGCAGTATTTT	TRBV29-1	NA	many	TRBJ2-3
CASTRGGAGETQYF	TGTGCCAGCACTCGAGGGGGGGCAGGAGAGACCCAGTACTTC	TRBV28	NA	NA	TRBJ2-5
CASSSMTGLGVGDNEQFF	TGCGCCAGCAGCAGCATGACCGGGCTGGGAGTGGGGGACAATGAGCAGTTCTTC	TRBV5-1	NA	NA	TRBJ2-1
CASSLGGTGYNEQFF	TGCGCCAGCAGCTTGGGTGGGACAGGGTACAATGAGCAGTTCTTC	TRBV5-1	TRBD1	many	TRBJ2-1
CSAKEQTNYGYTF	TGCAGTGCTAAAGAACAGACTAACTATGGCTACACCTTC	TRBV20-1	NA	NA	TRBJ1-2
CSVKYRIAATLYYNEQFF	TGCAGCGTTAAGTATCGGATAGCGGCTACTCTTTATTACAATGAGCAGTTCTTC	TRBV29-1	NA	many	TRBJ2-1
CASSLEAAGNEQYF	TGCGCCAGCAGCTTGGAGGCGGCGGGAAACGAGCAGTACTTC	TRBV5-1	NA	NA	TRBJ2-7
CASSVQGTNYEQYF	TGTGCCAGCAGCGTACAGGGAACCAACTACGAGCAGTACTTC	TRBV9	NA	many	TRBJ2-7
CAISDPVWGNQPQHF	TGTGCCATCAGTGACCCGGTGTGGGGCAATCAGCCCCAGCATTTT	TRBV10-3	NA	NA	TRBJ1-5
CASSLSTSGGVQFF	TGTGCCAGCAGCTTGTCGACTAGCGGGGGGGTGCAGTTCTTC	TRBV5-6	TRBD2	few	TRBJ2-1
CSATGWGSYGYTF	TGCAGTGCGACCGGGTGGGGGAGCTATGGCTACACCTTC	TRBV20-1	NA	few	TRBJ1-2
CASSNRGRNNEQFF	TGTGCCAGCAGCAATAGGGGGAGGAACAATGAGCAGTTCTTC	TRBV11-3	NA	NA	TRBJ2-1
CASSQDAYESYTF	TGCGCCAGCAGCCAAGATGCATACGAGAGCTACACCTTC	TRBV4-3	NA	NA	TRBJ1-2
CASSFRAHPSYEQYF	TGTGCCAGCAGCTTCAGGGCCCACCCTTCCTACGAGCAGTACTTC	TRBV5-6	NA	NA	TRBJ2-7
CASSPRRPTEAFF	TGTGCCAGCAGCCCCCGACGGCCCACTGAAGCTTTCTTT	TRBV7-9	NA	NA	TRBJ1-1
CASSFTGTARIGNIQYF	TGTGCCAGCAGCTTCACAGGGACAGCCAGGATAGGAAACATTCAGTACTTC	TRBV11-2	TRBD1	NA	TRBJ2-4
CSVNRQGYGYTF	TGCAGCGTGAACCGACAGGGATATGGCTACACCTTC	TRBV29-1	TRBD1	many	TRBJ1-2
CASSFMNSPLHF	TGTGCCAGCAGTTTCATGAATTCACCCCTCCACTTT	TRBV12-3/TRBV12-4	NA	many	TRBJ1-6
CASSRSSGGLAKNIQYF	TGTGCCAGCAGCCGATCTAGCGGGGGTTTAGCCAAAAACATTCAGTACTTC	TRBV4-2	TRBD2	NA	TRBJ2-4
CASSPTGKEGLWPQHF	TGTGCCAGCTCACCGACAGGGAAGGAGGGACTTTGGCCCCAGCATTTT	TRBV18	TRBD1	NA	TRBJ1-5
CSSYTPGTEAFF	TGCAGTTCATATACCCCGGGGACTGAAGCTTTCTTT	TRBV20-1	NA	many	TRBJ1-1
CSVEDFRTEAFF	TGCAGCGTTGAAGATTTTAGAACTGAAGCTTTCTTT	TRBV29-1	NA	NA	TRBJ1-1
CASRETGIGETQYF	TGTGCCAGCAGGGAGACAGGGATTGGAGAGACCCAGTACTTC	TRBV28	TRBD1	many	TRBJ2-5
CASSYYRAANTGELFF	TGTGCCAGCAGTTACTACAGGGCCGCGAACACCGGGGAGCTGTTTTTT	TRBV6-2/TRBV6-3	NA	few	TRBJ2-2
CASSPESAGRGELFF	TGCGCCAGCAGCCCCGAGTCGGCAGGCCGCGGGGAGCTGTTTTTT	TRBV5-1	NA	few	TRBJ2-2
CSVMGQGDTGELFF	TGCAGCGTAATGGGACAGGGGGACACCGGGGAGCTGTTTTTT	TRBV29-1	TRBD1	many	TRBJ2-2
CASSLEGLSIYDEQFF	TGTGCCAGCAGCTTAGAGGGTCTTTCTATCTATGATGAGCAGTTCTTC	TRBV11-2	NA	many	TRBJ2-1
CASSPRISSYEQYF	TGTGCCAGCAGCCCACGAATCAGCTCCTACGAGCAGTACTTC	TRBV7-2	NA	NA	TRBJ2-7
CASSLLGWGHYGYTF	TGTGCCAGCAGTTTATTAGGATGGGGGCACTATGGCTACACCTTC	TRBV27	NA	few	TRBJ1-2
CASSLGGAGTEAFF	TGTGCCAGCAGCTTAGGAGGGGCTGGCACTGAAGCTTTCTTT	TRBV7-9	NA	many	TRBJ1-1
CASSRGRGLGGIEQFF	TGCGCCAGCAGCCGGGGTCGAGGACTAGGGGGCATTGAGCAGTTCTTC	TRBV5-1	NA	few	TRBJ2-1
CASSSSGGNSPLHF	TGTGCCAGCAGTTCCTCAGGGGGAAATTCACCCCTCCACTTT	TRBV12-3/TRBV12-4	TRBD1	NA	TRBJ1-6
CASSQDPVGLREQFF	TGCGCCAGCAGCCAAGATCCGGTGGGTCTTAGGGAGCAGTTCTTC	TRBV4-1	NA	NA	TRBJ2-1
CASRKIGVMTYEQYF	TGTGCCAGCAGGAAAATAGGGGTGATGACCTACGAGCAGTACTTC	TRBV6-2/TRBV6-3	NA	NA	TRBJ2-7
CASSSDTDTQYF	TGTGCCAGCAGTTCCGACACAGATACGCAGTATTTT	TRBV28	NA	many	TRBJ2-3
CASSLLGFLRSEQFF	TGCGCCAGCAGCCTCCTCGGGTTCCTAAGAAGCGAGCAGTTCTTC	TRBV5-1	NA	NA	TRBJ2-1
CASSHTIREGGELFF	TGTGCCAGCAGCCACACTATCAGGGAGGGCGGGGAGCTGTTTTTT	TRBV7-2	TRBD2	once	TRBJ2-2
CATSSDPTVVNTEAFF	TGTGCCACCAGCAGCGACCCCACGGTAGTGAACACTGAAGCTTTCTTT	TRBV15	NA	few	TRBJ1-1
CASSYPKYRSRPTGYTF	TGTGCCAGCAGTTACCCCAAGTACAGGAGTCGGCCGACAGGCTACACCTTC	TRBV6-2/TRBV6-3	NA	few	TRBJ1-2
CSASRGGEADTEAFF	TGCAGTGCTAGCCGAGGGGGTGAGGCAGACACTGAAGCTTTCTTT	TRBV20-1	NA	few	TRBJ1-1